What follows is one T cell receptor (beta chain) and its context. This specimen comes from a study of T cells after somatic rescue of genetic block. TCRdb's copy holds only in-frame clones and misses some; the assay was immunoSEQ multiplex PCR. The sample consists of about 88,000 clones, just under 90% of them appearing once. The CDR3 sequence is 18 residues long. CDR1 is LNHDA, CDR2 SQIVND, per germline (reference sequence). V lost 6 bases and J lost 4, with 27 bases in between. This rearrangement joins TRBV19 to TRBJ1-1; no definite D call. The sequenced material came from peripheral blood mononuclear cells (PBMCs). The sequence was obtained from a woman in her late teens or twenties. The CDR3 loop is CASSWEEGSGIGSTEAFF. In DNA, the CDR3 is TGTGCCAGTAGCTGGGAGGAGGGCTCTGGGATTGGGAGCACTGAAGCTTTCTTT.